This entry lists 23 T cell receptor beta chains sequenced from one sample in a study of Ad26.COV2.S vaccination and SARS-CoV-2 variants. As for treatment: roughly 19 received Ad26.COV2.S at low or high dose, single or two shots; 5 received placebo; per-sample allocation not given. On day 63 after the first injection, vaccine and placebo recipients gave samples. This table comes from immunoSEQ multiplex PCR, and its TCRdb copy is limited to in-frame clones, with some not included. This table has hundreds of thousands of clones, about 88% appearing once. The sequencing here drew on peripheral blood, taken in a trial of Ad26.COV2.S vaccine versus placebo. The receptors were gathered from a person between 18 and 59 years old who received the Ad26.COV2.S COVID-19 vaccine or a placebo.

This clone was counted a few times. The rearrangement joins TRBV4-3 to TRBJ2-3, with 7 bases identical to TRBD1. Per germline, CDR1 LGHNA and CDR2 YSLEER. V shed 0 bases and J 2 bases; nucleotides not matched to a gene: 14. CDR3 length equals 19 residues. The CDR3 region has the DNA TGCGCCAGCAGCCAAGATAGACGGACAGGCCTTTTTTTCACAGATACGCAGTATTTT. Protein: CASSQDRRTGLFFTDTQYF.

The chain uses TRBV30 and TRBJ1-6; D perhaps matches TRBD1 (6 bases). The CDR3 contains 15 residues. Trimming took off 5 bases at V and 9 bases at J, with 20 bases between the two ends. Germline CDR1 and CDR2: GTSNPN and SVGIG (reference sequence). CDR3 region: CAWLQTGPWGSPLHF. CDR3 sequence (DNA): TGTGCCTGGCTCCAGACAGGCCCTTGGGGTTCACCCCTCCACTTT. The full variable domain, its missing parts supplied by reference TRBV30 and TRBJ1-6, is SQTIHQWPATLVQPVGSPLSLECTVEGTSNPNLYWYRQAAGRGLQLLFYSVGIGQISSEVPQNLSASRPQDRQFILSSKKLLLSDSGFYLCAWLQTGPWGSPLHFGNGTRLTVT.

This chain joins TRBV30 and TRBJ2-1, with 7 bases lining up with TRBD2. This CDR3 spans 13 amino acids. With 7 bases clipped from V and 5 bases from J, the junction kept 8 bases outside the gene matches. CDR1 is GTSNPN, CDR2 SVGIG, per germline (reference sequence). Written as DNA, the CDR3 is TGTGCCTCGGGGGAGGGTTACAACAATGAGCAGTTCTTC. This translates into CASGEGYNNEQFF.

This chain links TRBV18 with TRBJ1-2, with a weak D call TRBD1 (5 bases). The CDR3 loop spans 16 amino acids. V was pared by 0 bases and J by 1 base, with 12 bases between. The V gene's germline CDR1 is KGHSH and CDR2 LQKENI. The CDR3, as DNA: TGTGCCAGCTCACCACCGAACAGGCTATATAACTATGGCTACACCTTC. This encodes CASSPPNRLYNYGYTF.

Notes on this clone: A much larger clone differs from this one at a single base, so this may be a read error. At the DNA level, this CDR3 is encoded by other sequences in the same sample as well. This sequence joins TRBV27 and TRBJ2-6; no clear D gene. Trimming took off 4 bases at V and 0 bases at J, with 1 base between the two ends. Germline loops: CDR1 MNHEY, CDR2 SMNVEV (reference sequence). The CDR3 contains 13 residues. The CDR3 nucleotides read TGTGCCAGCAGTTACTCTGGGGCCAACGTCCTGACTTTC. Protein product: CASSYSGANVLTF.

The sample holds a few counts of this clone. This chain uses TRBV7-3 with TRBJ2-1, with D tentatively TRBD2 (6 bases). The CDR3 totals 17 residues. Per germline, CDR1 SGHTA and CDR2 FQGTGA. Deletions cut 5 bases from V and 4 bases from J, with 21 bases between. The CDR3 DNA sequence: TGTGCCAGCAGCGGAGGGGCGGGCGGGGCAAATTACAATGAGCAGTTCTTC. Its protein product is CASSGGAGGANYNEQFF. Using reference TRBV7-3 and TRBJ2-1 for the parts outside the CDR3, the full variable domain is GAGVSQTPSNKVTEKGKYVELRCDPISGHTALYWYRQSLGQGPEFLIYFQGTGAADDSGLPNDRFFAVRPEGSVSTLKIQRTERGDSAVYLCASSGGAGGANYNEQFFGPGTRLTVL.

Worth noting for this clone: This CDR3 is also generated by other DNA sequences in the sample. The chain uses TRBV7-3 and TRBJ2-3; D gene unclear. V was cut by 5 bases and J by 3 bases, with 6 bases left in between. This CDR3 is 12 amino acids long. In germline, CDR1 is SGHTA, CDR2 FQGTGA. The CDR3 bases are TGTGCCAGCAGCCCGACTACAGATACGCAGTATTTT. It encodes CASSPTTDTQYF.

Only a few counts were recorded for this clone. The J gene is TRBJ1-1, the V gene TRBV5-6; no clear D. V was trimmed by 4 bases and J by 4 bases, leaving 14 bases between them. The CDR3 sequence is 14 residues long. The V gene's germline CDR1 is SGHDT and CDR2 YYEEEE. CDR3 in DNA: TGTGCCAGCAGCCTATTTCCGAGGATCACTGAAGCTTTCTTT. Protein: CASSLFPRITEAFF.

As to this clone: At the DNA level, this CDR3 is encoded by other sequences in the same sample as well. V gene TRBV7-2 combines with J gene TRBJ2-7; D gene uncertain. Germline V gene data show CDR1 as SGHTA and CDR2 as FQGNSA. V was cut by 1 base and J by 6 bases, with 4 bases left in between. The CDR3 is made up of 11 amino acids. CDR3 protein: CASSLVGEQYF. CDR3 sequence (DNA): TGTGCCAGCAGCTTAGTCGGCGAGCAGTACTTC.

The rearrangement joins TRBV5-4 to TRBJ1-6, with 8 bases fitting TRBD1. The CDR3 consists of 15 residues. V shed 5 bases and J 4 bases; nucleotides not matched to a gene: 5. Germline V gene sequence: CDR1 SGHNT, CDR2 YYREEE (reference sequence). CDR3 amino acids: CASRSGQGYNSPLHF. The CDR3 nucleotides are TGTGCCAGCAGATCCGGACAGGGATATAATTCACCCCTCCACTTT. The full variable domain, rest sourced from reference TRBV5-4 and TRBJ1-6, is ETGVTQSPTHLIKTRGQQVTLRCSSQSGHNTVSWYQQALGQGPQFIFQYYREEENGRGNFPPRFSGLQFPNYSSELNVNALELDDSALYLCASRSGQGYNSPLHFGNGTRLTVT.

The J gene is TRBJ2-7, the V gene TRBV5-1, with D tentatively TRBD1 (6 bases). Germline CDR1 and CDR2: SGHRS and YFSETQ. This CDR3 contains 14 residues. V lost 4 bases and J lost 3, with 14 bases in between. CDR3 region: CASSIAGVNYEQYF. Written as DNA, the CDR3 is TGCGCCAGCAGCATTGCAGGGGTTAACTACGAGCAGTACTTC.

V and J are TRBV18 and TRBJ1-5; D is undetermined. Trimming shortened V by 3 bases and J by 0 bases, and 6 bases separated the two germline ends. CDR3 length: 14 amino acids. Germline V gives CDR1 KGHSH, CDR2 LQKENI. The CDR3 region has the DNA TGTGCCAGCTCACCCGCGATTAGCAATCAGCCCCAGCATTTT. Protein product: CASSPAISNQPQHF.

This clone appeared a single time. The chain is built from TRBV12-3 or TRBV12-4 and TRBJ1-4; TRBD1 is a possible D gene (6 bases). Trimming left V 4 bases short and J 11 bases short, with 11 bases between. This CDR3 has 12 amino acids. The CDR3 sequence is CASSSEQGKLFF. The CDR3 coding sequence is TGTGCCAGCAGTTCCGAACAGGGTAAACTGTTTTTT.

The chain couples TRBV6-5 to TRBJ1-5; no clear D gene. The germline CDR1 and CDR2 sequences are MNHEY and SVGAGI. CDR3 length: 15 residues. V was trimmed by 2 bases and J by 3 bases, leaving 11 bases between them. The DNA of the CDR3 is TGTGCCAGCAGTTACGCCGGGTCCAACAATCAGCCCCAGCATTTT. It translates to CASSYAGSNNQPQHF.

The J gene is TRBJ1-1, the V gene TRBV9, with 9 bases identical to TRBD1. Germline CDR1 SGDLS, CDR2 YYNGEE. This CDR3 spans 15 amino acids. The junction had 2 bases not matched to a gene; V was cut back by 2 bases and J by 0 bases. CDR3 DNA: TGTGCCAGCAGCGTGACAGGGGGGGTGAACACTGAAGCTTTCTTT. Translating it yields CASSVTGGVNTEAFF.

The gene calls are TRBV28 and TRBJ2-5; 10 bases are shared with TRBD1. The germline V gene has CDR1 MDHEN and CDR2 SYDVKM. Trimming removed 3 bases from V and 2 bases from J; junction bases left unmatched: 12. The CDR3 has 18 amino acids. The CDR3 region is CASSFYGTGVSYQETQYF. The CDR3 DNA is TGTGCCAGCAGTTTTTATGGGACAGGGGTCTCATATCAAGAGACCCAGTACTTC.

The rearrangement links TRBV29-1 to TRBJ1-4, with a weak D call TRBD1 (5 bases). Germline V gives CDR1 SQVTM, CDR2 ANQGSEA. The CDR3 covers 17 residues. V shed 4 bases and J shed 4 bases, with 22 bases lying between them. DNA for the CDR3: TGCAGCGTTGGTAGCATTCCCCAGGAACAGGATAATGAAAAACTGTTTTTT. It is translated as CSVGSIPQEQDNEKLFF.

The rearrangement uses TRBV6-5 and TRBJ2-3, with TRBD2 matching over 13 bases. The CDR3 consists of 15 residues. The trim removed 5 bases at V and 3 bases at J, leaving 2 bases unmatched. Germline CDR1 is MNHEY and CDR2 is SVGAGI. CDR3: CASSTTSGGTDTQYF. CDR3 nucleotides: TGTGCCAGCAGTACGACTAGCGGGGGGACAGATACGCAGTATTTT.

The chain links TRBV5-6 to TRBJ1-3; TRBD1 is a possible D gene (6 bases). This CDR3 has 19 residues. With 5 bases removed from V and 0 bases from J, the gap between germline ends came to 24 bases. Germline CDR1 and CDR2: SGHDT and YYEEEE. Here the CDR3 DNA reads TGTGCCAGCAGTCCACCCGGGGGACAAGGTCTAATCTCTGGAAACACCATATATTTT. Translation gives CASSPPGGQGLISGNTIYF.

This clone was seen a handful of times. The chain recombines TRBV3-1 (or the pseudogene TRBV3-2) with TRBJ2-7; D gene uncertain. There are 12 residues in the CDR3. Germline V gives CDR1 LGHDT, CDR2 YNNKEL (reference sequence). Trimming shortened V by 3 bases and J by 0 bases, and 3 bases separated the two germline ends. In DNA form, the CDR3 reads TGTGCCAGCAGCCAGAACTCCTACGAGCAGTACTTC. Its translation: CASSQNSYEQYF.

The J gene is TRBJ1-2, the V gene TRBV28; 7 bases match TRBD1. CDR3 size: 16 residues. Germline V CDR1 and CDR2: MDHEN, SYDVKM. J lost 3 bases, V lost 5 bases, and 12 bases had no gene match. The CDR3 loop is CASSLITITGDYGYTF. The CDR3 coding sequence is TGTGCCAGCAGTCTGATTACGATTACAGGGGACTATGGCTACACCTTC.

V and J are TRBV7-9 and TRBJ2-3; the match to TRBD1 covers 8 bases. V lost 6 bases to trimming and J lost 2 bases; unmatched junction nucleotides: 10. The CDR3 extends over 16 amino acids. Germline V gene sequence: CDR1 SEHNR, CDR2 FQNEAQ (reference sequence). DNA of the CDR3: TGTGCCAGCAGACCATCCGGGACAGGCGACACAGATACGCAGTATTTT. Translation gives CASRPSGTGDTDTQYF.

The chain joins TRBV29-1 to TRBJ2-2; a possible D gene is TRBD2 (5 bases). Trimming cost V 4 bases and J 4 bases, with 10 bases left between them. Per germline, CDR1 SQVTM and CDR2 ANQGSEA. The length of the CDR3 is 13 residues. CDR3 sequence (DNA): TGCAGCGTTGCAGGAGGCAGCACCGGGGAGCTGTTTTTT. Its protein product is CSVAGGSTGELFF.